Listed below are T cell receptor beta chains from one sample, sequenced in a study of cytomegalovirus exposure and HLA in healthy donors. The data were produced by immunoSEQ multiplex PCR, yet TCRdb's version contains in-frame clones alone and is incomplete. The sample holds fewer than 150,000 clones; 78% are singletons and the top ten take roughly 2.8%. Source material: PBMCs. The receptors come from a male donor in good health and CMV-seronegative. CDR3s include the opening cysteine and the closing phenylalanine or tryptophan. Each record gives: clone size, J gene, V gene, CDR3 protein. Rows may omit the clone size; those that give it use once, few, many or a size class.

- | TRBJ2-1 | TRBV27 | CASSPGGGFEQFF
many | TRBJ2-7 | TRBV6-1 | CASSEMASGSYEQYF
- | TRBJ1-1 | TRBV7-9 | CASSFHRDRGNTEAFF
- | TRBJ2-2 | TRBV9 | CASSVETGDIGELFF
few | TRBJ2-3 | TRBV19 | CASSASQGVRVTDTQYF
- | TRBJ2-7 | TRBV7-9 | CASSLSELLREQYF
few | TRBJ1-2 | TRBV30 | CAWRGHRTNGYTF
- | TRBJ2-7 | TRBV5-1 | CASSLEVAGNEQYF
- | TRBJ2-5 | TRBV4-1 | CASRDGTGRETQYF
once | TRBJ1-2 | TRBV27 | CASSASGTPYGYTF
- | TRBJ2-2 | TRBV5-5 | CASSEMTSTGELFF
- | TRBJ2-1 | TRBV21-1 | CASSKKGPSDRGSEQFF
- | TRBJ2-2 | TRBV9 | CASSVEGTDTGELFF
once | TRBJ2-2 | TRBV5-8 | CASSLRLDRGINTGELFF
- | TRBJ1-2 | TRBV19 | CASSDFRQGGYTF
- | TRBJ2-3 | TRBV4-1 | CASSQDGPYDQYF
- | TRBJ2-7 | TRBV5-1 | CASSYRGAWGTLVSYEQYF
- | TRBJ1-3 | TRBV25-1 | CASKRQSGNTIYF
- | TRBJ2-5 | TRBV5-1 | CASSLSGQGIGYQETQYF
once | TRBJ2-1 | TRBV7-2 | CASSLTSGGVQSYNEQFF
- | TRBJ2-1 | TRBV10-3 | CAISDEWTSGMYSYNEQFF
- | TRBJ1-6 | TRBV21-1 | CASSKYLRAKISPLHF
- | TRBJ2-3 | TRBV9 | CASSVGNSGGYTDTQYF
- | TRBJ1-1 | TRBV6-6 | CASSSGNTEAFF
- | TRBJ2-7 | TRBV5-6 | CASSPGLAGVEQYF
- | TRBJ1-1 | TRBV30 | CASGPQGNPMNTEAFF
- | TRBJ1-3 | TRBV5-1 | CASSPSGNTGNTIYF
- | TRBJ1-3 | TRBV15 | CATSREYRRPGNTIYF
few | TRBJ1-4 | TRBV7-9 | CASSLSGTRSEKLFF
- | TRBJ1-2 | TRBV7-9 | CASSNGQAYGYTF
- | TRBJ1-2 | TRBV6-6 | CASSYSIVEGRDGYTF
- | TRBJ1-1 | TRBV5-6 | CASSLWSLREAFF
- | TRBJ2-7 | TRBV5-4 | CASSLVPGTYEQYF
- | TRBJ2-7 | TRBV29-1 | CSAARGQVRGEQYF
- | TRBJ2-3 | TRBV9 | CASSAGQGLADTQYF
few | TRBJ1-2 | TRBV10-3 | CAISEQINYGYTF
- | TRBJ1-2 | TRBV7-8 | CASSFGSPGGGYTF
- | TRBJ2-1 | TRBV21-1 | CASLIRALPYNEQFF
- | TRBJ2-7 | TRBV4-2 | CASSQHPGAGSPYEQYF
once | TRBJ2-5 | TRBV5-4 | CASSRTVQETQYF
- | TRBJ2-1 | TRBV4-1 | CASSRESYNEQFF
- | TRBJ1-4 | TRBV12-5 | CASGFDRVGNEKLFF
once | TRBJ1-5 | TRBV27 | CASSSHDRGNQPQHF
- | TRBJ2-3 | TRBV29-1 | CSVDRAGATDTQYF
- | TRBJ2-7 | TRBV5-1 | CASSLGGINYEQYF
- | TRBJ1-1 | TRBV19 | CASSISPGGRVTEAFF
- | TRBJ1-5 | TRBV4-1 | CASSQGDSHQPQHF
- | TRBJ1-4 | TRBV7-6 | CASSLARSTNEKLFF
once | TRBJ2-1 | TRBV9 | CASSAREAHYNEQFF
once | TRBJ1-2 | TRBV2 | CASSEGDSHLSF
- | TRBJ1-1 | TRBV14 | CASSQVSTEAFF
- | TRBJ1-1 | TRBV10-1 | CASSGFSRQGTEAFF
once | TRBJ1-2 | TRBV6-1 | CASSERDSYGYTF
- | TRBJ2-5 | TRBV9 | CASSVDGAGDLQETQYF